This paragraph covers one T cell receptor (beta chain) sequence. As yet, its antigen is unknown. These data are taken from a study of post-analysis software for immune sequencing data. Across the whole study: Progressive-relapsing, secondary progressive and relapsing-remitting multiple sclerosis were among the disease courses included.

Study-wide results and limits: By F measure, samples from a shared preparation batch strongly co-clustered. Multiple sclerosis patients had significantly lower normalized Chao1 diversity than controls. Four to six TRBV segments appeared more often in patients than in controls, and TRBV5-6, TRBV5-1 and TRBV20-1 were among these.

Carried by the TCR beta cDNA libraries were unique molecular identifiers. Yield was roughly 0.5 million cDNA molecules from 1 to 10 million T cells. Via MiXCR, TCRdb re-called the PCR reads, giving one row per CDR3 protein. The data contain a few hundred thousand distinct CDR3 sequences, around 34% of them singletons. There are 16 residues in the CDR3. Germline loops: CDR1 MNHNS, CDR2 SASEGT. This chain uses TRBV6-1 with TRBJ2-1; 14 nucleotides line up with TRBD2. Gene TRBJ2-7 matches the end of the DNA better, so the J call may be wrong. The receptor's source is a girl younger than 18 with multiple sclerosis. Sequences were obtained from blood. The CDR3 loop is CASSLGLAGGIYEQYF. The CDR3 coding sequence is TGTGCCAGCAGCCTCGGACTAGCGGGGGGTATATATGAGCAGTACTTC.